This T cell receptor beta chain was found in a study of cytomegalovirus exposure and HLA in healthy donors. Study overall: Sequencing of 150 million to 200 million T cells in an earlier analysis found 95 million to 120 million unique TCR beta sequences.

A remark on this clone: Its target is not known.

General study findings and limits: Later, TCR association rates were found to vary by HLA locus, highest for DRB1 and lowest for HLA-C. Most TCR beta V segments were productive about 87% or about 30% of the time in an earlier analysis. Researchers reported from a later analysis that most CMV-associated TCR beta chains appeared HLA-restricted.

PCR was performed using 60 Vbeta and 13 Jbeta primers. Sequencing used immunoSEQ multiplex PCR; TCRdb keeps in-frame clones, though not all of them. Among roughly 130,000 clones, roughly 88% were seen once, and the ten largest hold around 0.5%. The CDR3 contains 15 residues. Germline V gene data show CDR1 as KGHSH and CDR2 as LQKENI. Trimming at V came to 2 bases and at J to 7 bases, leaving 8 bases not matched to a gene. The sequencing input was PBMCs. The TCR sequence derives from a woman aged 40 to 50 in good health and CMV-seronegative. The chain is built from TRBV18 and TRBJ2-7, with 10 bases that match TRBD1. The CDR3 nucleotides read TGTGCCAGCTCACCAACGGACAGGGGGAGAGGGGAGCAGTACTTC. Encoded protein: CASSPTDRGRGEQYF.